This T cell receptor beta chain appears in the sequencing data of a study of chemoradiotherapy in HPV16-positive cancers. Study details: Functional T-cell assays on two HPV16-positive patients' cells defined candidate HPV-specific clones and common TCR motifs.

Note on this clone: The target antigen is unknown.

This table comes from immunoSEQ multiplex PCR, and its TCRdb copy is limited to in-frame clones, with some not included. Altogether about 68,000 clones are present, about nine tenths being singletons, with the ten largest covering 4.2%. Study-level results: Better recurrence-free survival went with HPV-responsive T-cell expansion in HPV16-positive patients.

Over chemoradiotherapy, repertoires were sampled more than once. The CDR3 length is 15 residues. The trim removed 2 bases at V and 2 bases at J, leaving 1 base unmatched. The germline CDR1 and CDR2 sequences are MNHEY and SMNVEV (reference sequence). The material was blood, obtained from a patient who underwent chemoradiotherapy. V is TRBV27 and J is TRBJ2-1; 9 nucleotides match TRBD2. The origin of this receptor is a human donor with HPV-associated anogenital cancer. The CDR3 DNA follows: TGTGCCAGCAGTTTAAGCGGGAGGACCTACAATGAGCAGTTCTTC. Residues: CASSLSGRTYNEQFF.